The 30 T cell receptor beta chains listed next were all sequenced from one sample in a study of long-term antiretroviral therapy in people with HIV. immunoSEQ v3.0 was run at survey level. Measured with immunoSEQ multiplex PCR; TCRdb has only the in-frame clones, and not every one. The sample gives around 26,000 clones, approximately 95% of which show up once; around 9.6% is in the top ten. The sample in question was unsorted PBMCs, obtained 7.6 years after starting antiretroviral therapy. Receptor source: a middle-aged woman with HIV.

The CDR3 region has the DNA TGTGCCAGCAGGGATCATACAGGGGGCCACGAAAAACTGTTTTTT. As protein: CASRDHTGGHEKLFF. The chain links TRBV6-6 to TRBJ1-4; 9 bases match TRBD1. CDR3 length: 15 residues. With V trimmed by 6 bases and J by 8 bases, 10 bases remained unmatched. The germline gives CDR1 MNHNY, CDR2 SVGAGI (reference sequence).

This clone was counted once. This chain joins TRBV5-4 and TRBJ2-2; either TRBD1 or TRBD2 may supply D (5 bases each). The CDR3 consists of 14 residues. CDR1 is SGHNT and CDR2 is YYREEE in the germline V gene (reference sequence). Trimming stripped 4 bases from V and 6 bases from J, with 13 bases between. The CDR3 region has the DNA TGTGCCAGCAGCCCCTGGGACGGGGCCGGGGAGCTGTTTTTT. The encoded protein is CASSPWDGAGELFF.

The genes are TRBV4-3 and TRBJ1-6, with no clear D. Per germline, CDR1 LGHNA and CDR2 YSLEER. CDR3 length equals 15 residues. The germline V and J ends were trimmed by 3 bases and 2 bases, with 8 bases remaining between them. CDR3 sequence: CASSQTQAYNSPLHF. The CDR3 bases are TGCGCCAGCAGCCAGACGCAGGCCTATAATTCACCCCTCCACTTT.

The J gene is TRBJ2-3, the V gene TRBV18, with D perhaps TRBD1 (5 bases). The germline V and J ends were trimmed by 8 bases and 0 bases, with 12 bases remaining between them. The CDR3 sequence is 14 residues long. From germline, CDR1 is KGHSH and CDR2 LQKENI. CDR3 sequence reads: CASGRQSSTDTQYF. The CDR3 coding sequence is TGTGCCAGCGGAAGACAGAGTAGCACAGATACGCAGTATTTT. The variable domain in full, completed from reference TRBV18 and TRBJ2-3, reads NAGVMQNPRHLVRRRGQEARLRCSPMKGHSHVYWYRQLPEEGLKFMVYLQKENIIDESGMPKERFSAEFPKEGPSILRIQQVVRGDSAAYFCASGRQSSTDTQYFGPGTRLTVL.

This clone was recorded once. This rearrangement joins TRBV5-4 to TRBJ2-1; D might be TRBD1 or TRBD2, each matching 5 bases. Germline CDR1 SGHNT, CDR2 YYREEE (reference sequence). The length of the CDR3 is 13 residues. Trimming took off 4 bases at V and 7 bases at J, with 12 bases between the two ends. CDR3 residues: CASSPPGQNEQFF. CDR3 DNA sequence: TGTGCCAGCAGCCCCCCGGGGCAAAATGAGCAGTTCTTC.

The chain links TRBV19 to TRBJ1-5, with D possibly being TRBD1 (6 bases). Looked up from germline, CDR1 is LNHDA and CDR2 is SQIVND (reference sequence). The V end was cut by 1 base, the J end by 4 bases, with 11 bases between. This CDR3 has 15 residues. For the CDR3, the DNA is TGTGCCAGTAGTATAGCAACAGGGCAAAATCAGCCCCAGCATTTT. The encoded protein is CASSIATGQNQPQHF.

The genes are TRBV7-2 and TRBJ2-3; 12 nucleotides align to TRBD2. Germline loops: CDR1 SGHTA, CDR2 FQGNSA. The ends lost 1 base at V and 6 bases at J; junction bases unmatched: 5. This CDR3 has 16 amino acids. DNA of the CDR3: TGTGCCAGCAGCTTAGAGGCTAGCGGGGGGGTGGATACGCAGTATTTT. Encoded protein: CASSLEASGGVDTQYF.

V is TRBV5-1 and J is TRBJ1-1; TRBD1 is a possible D gene (6 bases). Trimming removed 4 bases at V and 1 base at J, with 11 bases between. Germline lookup yields CDR1 SGHRS and CDR2 YFSETQ. CDR3 length: 14 amino acids. CDR3 nucleotides: TGCGCCAGCAGCGCGGACAGTACGAACACTGAAGCTTTCTTT. It specifies CASSADSTNTEAFF.

This clone showed up just a few times. The V gene is TRBV5-1, the J gene TRBJ1-2, with D maybe TRBD1 (5 bases). The CDR3 extends over 14 amino acids. Germline values: CDR1 SGHRS, CDR2 YFSETQ. Between the trimmed V and J ends, which lost 0 bases and 8 bases, there was a span of 14 bases. Here the CDR3 DNA reads TGCGCCAGCAGCTTGGGGCAGGGAGAGGGCGGCTACACCTTC. Its translation: CASSLGQGEGGYTF.

The chain employs TRBV5-1 and TRBJ2-3, with 7 bases lining up with TRBD2. V lost 7 bases and J lost 1; bases outside the gene matches: 6. The CDR3 runs 14 residues. Per the germline V gene, CDR1 is SGHRS and CDR2 is YFSETQ. The chain's CDR3 is CASRRDYGTDTQYF. CDR3 DNA: TGCGCCAGCCGCAGGGACTACGGCACAGATACGCAGTATTTT. Supplemented by reference TRBV5-1 and TRBJ2-3, the full variable domain reads KAGVTQTPRYLIKTRGQQVTLSCSPISGHRSVSWYQQTPGQGLQFLFEYFSETQRNKGNFPGRFSGRQFSNSRSEMNVSTLELGDSALYLCASRRDYGTDTQYFGPGTRLTVL.

The chain has TRBV19 and TRBJ1-1, with a tentative D call TRBD1 (5 bases). Germline-derived CDR1 and CDR2 are LNHDA and SQIVND (reference sequence). The CDR3 sequence is 14 residues long. V lost 7 bases and J 4 bases, leaving 16 bases between the germline ends. CDR3 in amino acids: CASKGQGGTTEAFF. The CDR3 nucleotides are TGTGCCAGTAAGGGGCAGGGCGGGACCACTGAAGCTTTCTTT. Full variable domain (outside the CDR3, taken from reference TRBV19 and TRBJ1-1): DGGITQSPKYLFRKEGQNVTLSCEQNLNHDAMYWYRQDPGQGLRLIYYSQIVNDFQKGDIAEGYSVSREKKESFPLTVTSAQKNPTAFYLCASKGQGGTTEAFFGQGTRLTVV.

The rearrangement uses TRBV2 and TRBJ2-4; 10 bases align to TRBD1. The CDR3 contains 15 residues. V shed 7 bases and J 7 bases; nucleotides not matched to a gene: 10. CDR1 SNHLY and CDR2 FYNNEI come from the germline V gene. The CDR3 region has the DNA TGTGCCAGCACCCCGACAGGGGGCGCGTCCAACATTCAGTACTTC. As protein: CASTPTGGASNIQYF.

The V and J genes are TRBV7-9 and TRBJ1-1; D is undetermined. The germline V and J ends were trimmed by 1 base and 1 base, with 4 bases remaining between them. The V gene's germline CDR1 is SEHNR and CDR2 FQNEAQ (reference sequence). The length of the CDR3 is 13 residues. In DNA, the CDR3 is TGTGCCAGCAGCTTAGTGGGGAACACTGAAGCTTTCTTT. This gives the protein CASSLVGNTEAFF.

The chain is built from TRBV6-5 and TRBJ2-3; D might be TRBD2 (6 bases). V was pared by 3 bases and J by 2 bases, with 9 bases between. From germline, CDR1 is MNHEY and CDR2 SVGAGI. The CDR3 contains 14 residues. Written as DNA, the CDR3 is TGTGCCAGCAGTTATGCGGGGATCACAGATACGCAGTATTTT. Translation: CASSYAGITDTQYF.

The rearrangement uses TRBV7-3 and TRBJ2-6, with TRBD1 matching 9 bases. After removal of 1 base from V and 4 bases from J, the junction contained 8 bases not matched to a gene. The germline V gene has CDR1 SGHTA and CDR2 FQGTGA. This CDR3 comprises 18 residues. The CDR3 DNA follows: TGTGCCAGCAGCTTAATTGCGGGACAGGGAACCGGGGCCAACGTCCTGACTTTC. As protein: CASSLIAGQGTGANVLTF.

The rearrangement links TRBV5-1 to TRBJ2-3; 10 bases line up with TRBD1. This CDR3 is 17 amino acids long. V shed 4 bases and J 0 bases; nucleotides not matched to a gene: 8. CDR1 and CDR2 from the germline V gene are SGHRS and YFSETQ. In nucleotides, the CDR3 is TGCGCCAGCAGCCCCCGGGACAGGGGCCTTAGCACAGATACGCAGTATTTT. Translating gives CASSPRDRGLSTDTQYF.

The V call is TRBV7-2, the J call TRBJ1-6; no reliable D call. Trimming removed 1 base at V and 6 bases at J, with 10 bases between. The CDR3 runs 15 residues. Looked up from germline, CDR1 is SGHTA and CDR2 is FQGNSA. The CDR3 DNA reads as TGTGCCAGCAGCTTAGGGAATGGAGGTAATTCACCCCTCCACTTT. Its protein product is CASSLGNGGNSPLHF.

V usage is TRBV15 and J usage is TRBJ1-6, with 9 nucleotides matching TRBD1. V gave up 8 bases and J gave up 3 bases; unmatched junction bases: 8. Germline V gene data show CDR1 as LNHNV and CDR2 as YYDKDF (reference sequence). This CDR3 comprises 16 residues. CDR3 nucleotide sequence: TGTGCCACCCCCCCGGGACAGGGCCTCTATAATTCACCCCTCCACTTT. This sequence encodes CATPPGQGLYNSPLHF.

The CDR3 DNA is TGTGCCAGCAGCTACCCCAGGATCGGACAGAACACTGAAGCTTTCTTT. Protein product: CASSYPRIGQNTEAFF. The chain employs TRBV5-6 and TRBJ1-1, with a weak D call TRBD1 (5 bases). Trimming took 3 bases from V and 1 from J, leaving 16 bases between them. Germline CDR1 is SGHDT and CDR2 is YYEEEE. The CDR3 covers 16 residues. Complete variable domain (other parts from reference TRBV5-6 and TRBJ1-1): DAGVTQSPTHLIKTRGQQVTLRCSPKSGHDTVSWYQQALGQGPQFIFQYYEEEERQRGNFPDRFSGHQFPNYSSELNVNALLLGDSALYLCASSYPRIGQNTEAFFGQGTRLTVV.

The chain joins TRBV7-2 to TRBJ2-3; maybe TRBD2 (5 bases). CDR1 and CDR2 from the germline V gene are SGHTA and FQGNSA. The CDR3 has 14 residues. V gave up 4 bases and J gave up 0 bases, with 8 bases separating them. The CDR3 region has the DNA TGTGCCAGCAGCTCTCAGCGGAGCACAGATACGCAGTATTTT. The encoded protein is CASSSQRSTDTQYF.

This chain links TRBV2 with TRBJ2-3; 13 bases align to TRBD2. This CDR3 is 18 amino acids long. V was pared by 6 bases and J by 0 bases, with 9 bases of the junction left unmatched. Germline CDR1 is SNHLY and CDR2 is FYNNEI. The DNA of the CDR3 is TGTGCCAGCAGCCCCGTTGGGGGACTAGCGGGGAGCACAGATACGCAGTATTTT. Translating it yields CASSPVGGLAGSTDTQYF.

This chain uses TRBV9 with TRBJ1-5; perhaps TRBD1 as D (5 bases). Trimming removed 0 bases at V and 4 bases at J, with 5 bases between. This CDR3 contains 13 residues. Germline values: CDR1 SGDLS, CDR2 YYNGEE. This chain's CDR3 is CASSVAGNQPQHF. The CDR3 DNA follows: TGTGCCAGCAGCGTAGCAGGGAATCAGCCCCAGCATTTT.

V and J are TRBV7-2 and TRBJ1-3; a possible D gene is TRBD1 (5 bases). There are 18 residues in the CDR3. Germline V gives CDR1 SGHTA, CDR2 FQGNSA. The ends were cut back, 1 base at V and 0 bases at J, with 16 bases in the middle. CDR3 region: CASSLVPTVPNSGNTIYF. Here the CDR3 DNA reads TGTGCCAGCAGCTTAGTTCCGACAGTTCCGAACTCTGGAAACACCATATATTTT.

The chain is built from TRBV30 and TRBJ2-3; no clear D. The CDR3 runs to 12 residues. CDR1 GTSNPN and CDR2 SVGIG come from the germline V gene (reference sequence). Trimming took 3 bases from V and 6 from J, leaving 10 bases between them. The CDR3 DNA follows: TGTGCCTGGAGCTCCCCAGCGGATACGCAGTATTTT. Protein product: CAWSSPADTQYF.

The rearrangement links TRBV30 to TRBJ1-2; a possible D gene is TRBD1 (5 bases). Trimming left V 8 bases short and J 3 bases short, with 13 bases between. Germline V gene sequence: CDR1 GTSNPN, CDR2 SVGIG (reference sequence). This CDR3 spans 12 amino acids. For the CDR3, the DNA is TGTGCCGGTCCGGGGGAGGACTATGGCTACACCTTC. It yields the protein CAGPGEDYGYTF.

This chain uses TRBV19 with TRBJ2-3; maybe TRBD1 (5 bases). V lost 5 bases, J lost 2 bases, and 11 bases lay in between. The CDR3 spans 14 residues. In germline, CDR1 is LNHDA, CDR2 SQIVND (reference sequence). This CDR3 reads CASSFSRDTDTQYF. The CDR3 DNA reads TGTGCCAGTAGTTTTTCCAGGGACACAGATACGCAGTATTTT.

The chain is built from TRBV5-4 and TRBJ2-1; D unresolved. There are 15 residues in the CDR3. The V gene's germline CDR1 is SGHNT and CDR2 YYREEE (reference sequence). V lost 1 base to trimming and J lost 2 bases, with 10 bases between them. The CDR3 is CASSLKSGPYNEQFF. Written as DNA, the CDR3 is TGTGCCAGCAGCTTGAAATCTGGTCCCTACAATGAGCAGTTCTTC.

V is TRBV27 and J is TRBJ2-5; the match to TRBD2 covers 14 bases. J was trimmed by 3 bases and V by 0 bases; bases with no gene match: 0. The CDR3 is made up of 16 amino acids. Germline V lookup: CDR1 MNHEY, CDR2 SMNVEV (reference sequence). The CDR3 nucleotides are TGTGCCAGCAGTTTATCGGGACTAGCGGGGGAAGAGACCCAGTACTTC. As protein: CASSLSGLAGEETQYF.

The chain couples TRBV18 to TRBJ1-4, with D unclear. Germline V lookup: CDR1 KGHSH, CDR2 LQKENI. The CDR3 runs to 15 residues. V was cut by 0 bases and J by 4 bases, with 9 bases left in between. The DNA of the CDR3 is TGTGCCAGCTCACCACCGTCCCAGTATAATGAAAAACTGTTTTTT. Its protein product is CASSPPSQYNEKLFF.

The chain has TRBV10-3 and TRBJ2-5; no clear D gene. Germline CDR1 reads ENHRY; CDR2 reads SYGVKD. V lost 7 bases and J lost 2, with 17 bases in between. The CDR3 consists of 15 residues. The CDR3 loop is CAITDRLGFQETQYF. CDR3 bases: TGTGCCATCACCGACCGCCTCGGATTTCAAGAGACCCAGTACTTC.